The next 20 T cell receptor beta chains were all read from a single sample in a study of blood T cell repertoires in COVID-19. Assay used: immunoSEQ multiplex PCR; TCRdb lists only in-frame clones, some missing. The data show 39,000 or so clones, with about 89% seen just once and 2% to 2.5% held by the top ten. The sequencing sample was made of peripheral blood. These receptors were obtained from a man in his forties or fifties with active COVID-19.

The chain recombines TRBV9 with TRBJ2-6; D possibly corresponds to TRBD1 (6 bases). Trimming pared 0 bases from V and 0 bases from J, leaving 7 bases between. The germline CDR1 and CDR2 sequences are SGDLS and YYNGEE. The CDR3 is 16 residues long. The CDR3 is CASSVAQGSGANVLTF. CDR3 nucleotides: TGTGCCAGCAGCGTAGCACAGGGCTCTGGGGCCAACGTCCTGACTTTC.

This chain connects TRBV5-1 to TRBJ1-3; D is unresolved. The end of the DNA fits TRBJ2-2 better, so the J call may be wrong. The CDR3 is 17 amino acids. In germline, CDR1 is SGHRS, CDR2 YFSETQ. This CDR3 reads CASSLDRPPTNTGELFF. The CDR3 region has the DNA TGCGCCAGCAGCTTGGATCGACCGCCTACGAACACCGGGGAGCTGTTTTTT.

V usage is TRBV7-9 and J usage is TRBJ1-2, with D possibly TRBD1 on 5 matching bases. Germline V lookup: CDR1 SEHNR, CDR2 FQNEAQ (reference sequence). The CDR3 spans 13 residues. V lost 5 bases and J 5 bases, leaving 12 bases between the germline ends. In nucleotides, the CDR3 is TGTGCCAGCAGCCCAGGGTGGATTTATGGCTACACCTTC. Its translation: CASSPGWIYGYTF.

The chain has TRBV7-3 and TRBJ2-7, with a tentative D call TRBD2 (6 bases). Trimming took off 4 bases at V and 5 bases at J, with 27 bases between the two ends. Germline assignment: CDR1 SGHTA and CDR2 FQGTGA. The CDR3 is 18 amino acids. The CDR3 DNA is TGTGCCAGCAGCTCGCCCCCCGGGTTAGGGAGGACGTGCGACGAGCAGTACTTC. Protein: CASSSPPGLGRTCDEQYF.

The chain combines TRBV5-1 with TRBJ1-3, with D possibly TRBD1 on 6 matching bases. The V gene's germline CDR1 is SGHRS and CDR2 YFSETQ. Trimming left V 4 bases short and J 0 bases short, with 14 bases between. The CDR3 is made up of 16 amino acids. CDR3 DNA sequence: TGCGCCAGCAGCCGGACAGCCCAGAGCTCTGGAAACACCATATATTTT. Its protein is CASSRTAQSSGNTIYF.

This sequence joins TRBV5-4 and TRBJ1-2; D may be TRBD1 (6 bases). CDR1 and CDR2 from the germline V gene are SGHNT and YYREEE (reference sequence). The V and J ends lost 4 bases and 0 bases respectively, with 10 bases between them. CDR3 length equals 14 residues. CDR3 in amino acids: CASSTRTANYGYTF. Here the CDR3 DNA reads TGTGCCAGCAGCACGAGGACAGCTAACTATGGCTACACCTTC.

The chain employs TRBV20-1 and TRBJ2-1; 10 bases are shared with TRBD2. This CDR3 is 15 amino acids long. Germline values: CDR1 DFQATT, CDR2 SNEGSKA (reference sequence). The junction had 8 bases not matched to a gene; V was cut back by 3 bases and J by 6 bases. CDR3 loop: CSASNSGGAGNEQFF. The DNA for the CDR3 is TGCAGTGCTAGTAACAGCGGGGGGGCCGGCAATGAGCAGTTCTTC.

The gene calls are TRBV3-1 (or the pseudogene TRBV3-2) and TRBJ1-1, with D perhaps TRBD1 (5 bases). In germline, CDR1 is LGHDT, CDR2 YNNKEL (reference sequence). Between the trimmed V and J ends, which lost 3 bases and 6 bases, there was a span of 11 bases. The CDR3 runs to 13 residues. CDR3 sequence (DNA): TGTGCCAGCAGCCACCTAGGAGGGGCTGAAGCTTTCTTT. It is translated as CASSHLGGAEAFF.

There are a few counts of this clone. This chain uses TRBV4-1 with TRBJ1-5; D may be TRBD1 (6 bases). This CDR3 has 16 amino acids. The germline V gene encodes CDR1 MGHRA and CDR2 YSYEKL. V was shortened by 4 bases and J by 3 bases, with 16 bases between the two germline ends. CDR3 sequence: CASSPRPYRDNQPQHF. CDR3 coding DNA: TGCGCCAGCAGCCCAAGACCCTACAGGGACAATCAGCCCCAGCATTTT.

This clone was counted only a few times. The chain joins TRBV4-2 to TRBJ2-2, with 10 bases fitting TRBD1. The junction had 8 bases not matched to a gene; V was cut back by 1 base and J by 6 bases. CDR1 and CDR2 (germline): LGHNA, YNFKEQ. The CDR3 totals 17 residues. The CDR3 region is CASSQVLDRGLPGELFF. The CDR3 nucleotides read TGTGCCAGCAGCCAAGTGTTAGACAGGGGGCTTCCCGGGGAGCTGTTTTTT.

This chain connects TRBV7-8 to TRBJ2-7; 7 bases agree with TRBD1. Germline V gene data show CDR1 as SGHVS and CDR2 as FQNEAQ. After removal of 5 bases from V and 0 bases from J, the junction contained 7 bases not matched to a gene. The CDR3 consists of 15 residues. CDR3 amino acids: CASSPGQVSSYEQYF. CDR3 nucleotides: TGTGCCAGCAGCCCAGGACAGGTGAGCTCCTACGAGCAGTACTTC.

This chain joins TRBV6-2 or TRBV6-3 and TRBJ2-7; 8 bases line up with TRBD1. V lost 3 bases to trimming and J lost 1 base; unmatched junction nucleotides: 8. Germline CDR1 reads MNHEY; CDR2 reads SVGEGT. CDR3 length equals 16 residues. In nucleotides, the CDR3 is TGTGCCAGCAGTTATATTGAAACAGGGGGTTCCTACGAGCAGTACTTC. As protein: CASSYIETGGSYEQYF.

The CDR3 coding sequence is TGTGCTAGTGGTTCGACAGGCATAACTGAAGCTTTCTTT. Translating it yields CASGSTGITEAFF. V and J are TRBV12-5 and TRBJ1-1; D is perhaps TRBD1 (6 bases). Trimming shortened V by 4 bases and J by 5 bases, and 11 bases separated the two germline ends. The CDR3 covers 13 residues. Germline V lookup: CDR1 LGHNT, CDR2 FRNRAP.

The chain recombines TRBV27 with TRBJ2-3, with TRBD2 identical over 7 bases. The CDR3 has 15 amino acids. CDR1 is MNHEY, CDR2 SMNVEV, per germline (reference sequence). The junction had 12 bases not matched to a gene; V was cut back by 0 bases and J by 12 bases. The CDR3 sequence: CASSLSYGEGTKQYF. The CDR3 DNA sequence: TGTGCCAGCAGTTTATCGTACGGGGAGGGAACTAAACAGTATTTT.

The chain has TRBV30 and TRBJ2-2; D gene unclear. The V and J ends lost 4 bases and 2 bases respectively, with 5 bases between them. The CDR3 spans 12 residues. CDR1 and CDR2 from the germline V gene are GTSNPN and SVGIG (reference sequence). The CDR3 DNA sequence: TGTGCCTGGAAACAAAACACCGGGGAGCTGTTTTTT. It codes for CAWKQNTGELFF.

The chain uses TRBV12-3 or TRBV12-4 and TRBJ2-7; D might be TRBD1 (6 bases). The CDR3 consists of 13 residues. Deletions cut 6 bases from V and 3 bases from J, with 12 bases between. The CDR3 region is CASSRDNYYEQYF. CDR3 nucleotides: TGTGCCAGCAGCAGGGACAATTACTACGAGCAGTACTTC.

The table lists this clone with a count of one. V and J are TRBV6-6 and TRBJ2-7; possible D gene TRBD1, 6 bases. Looked up from germline, CDR1 is MNHNY and CDR2 is SVGAGI (reference sequence). V was shortened by 2 bases and J by 2 bases, with 10 bases between the two germline ends. The CDR3 has 14 residues. CDR3 sequence: CASSYRDTTYEQYF. The CDR3, as DNA: TGTGCCAGCAGTTACAGGGACACCACCTACGAGCAGTACTTC.

The chain employs TRBV2 and TRBJ2-1; 7 bases agree with TRBD2. The germline CDR1 and CDR2 sequences are SNHLY and FYNNEI. The CDR3 covers 13 residues. Losses at the gene ends were 7 bases for V and 8 bases for J; bases not matched to a gene: 8. In DNA form, the CDR3 reads TGTGCCAGCACCTTAGGACTAGGGGATGAGCAGTTCTTC. Its translation: CASTLGLGDEQFF.

V usage is TRBV5-4 and J usage is TRBJ1-1, with 8 bases aligning to TRBD1. This CDR3 comprises 14 residues. The V gene's germline CDR1 is SGHNT and CDR2 YYREEE (reference sequence). V shed 1 base, J shed 1 base, and the junction held 0 bases outside the gene matches. The CDR3: CASSLTGGNTEAFF. For the CDR3, the DNA is TGTGCCAGCAGCTTGACAGGGGGGAACACTGAAGCTTTCTTT.

The chain couples TRBV3-1 (or the pseudogene TRBV3-2) to TRBJ2-7, with 9 positions matching TRBD1. CDR1 and CDR2 (germline): LGHDT, YNNKEL (reference sequence). The CDR3 extends over 14 amino acids. Trimming took 4 bases from V and 6 from J; bases not matched to a gene: 7. CDR3 DNA sequence: TGTGCCAGCAGCCCCCCGGGACAGGGCTCCGAGCAGTACTTC. It encodes CASSPPGQGSEQYF.